These T cell receptor beta chains were read from a single sample in a study of T cell repertoires in cytomegalovirus infection. TCRdb re-called the reads through MiXCR, storing one row per CDR3 protein. The sample records about 260,000 distinct CDR3 sequences, roughly 13% being singletons. Sequenced material: PBMCs. These receptors were collected from a human donor in good health (CMV status not recorded). Some clones in this sample may be carry-over from other donors' samples. CDR3s include the opening cysteine and the closing phenylalanine or tryptophan. A D gene is named only where the DNA matches it firmly. Some rows mark clone size as missing; the rest say once, few, many or name a class of expanded clone.

15	many	TRBV7-2	-	TRBJ2-4	TGTGCCAGCAGCCCCGTTCTTGGCTCCAAAAACATTCAGTACTTC	CASSPVLGSKNIQYF
14	few	TRBV7-9	-	TRBJ1-1	TGTGCCAGCAGCTCCTCCCACCTTTATACTGAAGCTTTCTTT	CASSSSHLYTEAFF
15	once	TRBV6-5	TRBD1	TRBJ2-3	TGTGCCAGCAGTCGACCGGGACAGCTTACAGATACGCAGTATTTT	CASSRPGQLTDTQYF
14	few	TRBV5-4	-	TRBJ1-1	TGTGCCAGCAGCTCGGGACGGAGGAACACTGAAGCTTTCTTT	CASSSGRRNTEAFF
16	-	TRBV12-3/TRBV12-4	TRBD1	TRBJ2-5	TGTGCCAGCAGTCCCCGGTTGCAAAACCAGGGGGCCGACCAGTACTTC	CASSPRLQNQGADQYF
15	-	TRBV7-3	TRBD1	TRBJ2-4	TGTGCCAGCAGCCCCCTGACAGGGTCCAAAAACATTCAGTACTTC	CASSPLTGSKNIQYF
16	few	TRBV20-1	TRBD2	TRBJ2-7	TGCAGTGCTAGCCAATCGCGGGGGGCCTTCTCCTACGAGCAGTACTTC	CSASQSRGAFSYEQYF
12	-	TRBV11-2	-	TRBJ1-1	TGTGCCAGCAGAAGGATCTCCCAAGAAGCTTTCTTT	CASRRISQEAFF
15	few	TRBV7-3	-	TRBJ2-2	TGTGCCAGCAGCCCAGGACTGGAAAACACCGGGGAGCTGTTTTTT	CASSPGLENTGELFF
14	many	TRBV7-9	-	TRBJ1-1	TGTGCCAGCAGCCCCCGAGGCGGGATCACTGAAGCTTTCTTT	CASSPRGGITEAFF
16	many	TRBV20-1	TRBD2	TRBJ2-7	TGCAGTGCTAGAGATCGGACTAGCGGGGGGGTCTACGAGCAGTACTTC	CSARDRTSGGVYEQYF
15	many	TRBV7-8	TRBD1	TRBJ1-1	TGTGCCAGCAGCCCGGCGGGCAGGGGGAGCACTGAAGCTTTCTTT	CASSPAGRGSTEAFF
13	-	TRBV29-1	-	TRBJ2-7	TGCAGCGTTACCAAAACAGGGACTTACGAGCAGTACTTC	CSVTKTGTYEQYF
13	-	TRBV6-2/TRBV6-3	-	TRBJ1-4	TGTGCCAGCAGTTACTCGAAGAATGAAAAACTGTTTTTT	CASSYSKNEKLFF
15	many	TRBV5-4	TRBD2	TRBJ2-5	TGTGCCAGCAGCCCGACTAGCGGGGGGTCAGAGACCCAGTACTTC	CASSPTSGGSETQYF
12	many	TRBV12-3/TRBV12-4	-	TRBJ2-5	TGTGCCAGCAATTTGGGGAAAGAGACCCAGTACTTC	CASNLGKETQYF
16	-	TRBV18	TRBD1	TRBJ2-2	TGTGCCAGCTCACACGGGGACAGGGCGAACACCGGGGAGCTGTTTTTT	CASSHGDRANTGELFF
13	many	TRBV12-3/TRBV12-4	-	TRBJ2-1	TGTGCCAGCAGTTTACGACAGTACAATGAGCAGTTCTTC	CASSLRQYNEQFF
15	many	TRBV7-3	-	TRBJ1-4	TGTGCCAGCAGCCCCCAAGGGGGATCTAATGAAAAACTGTTTTTT	CASSPQGGSNEKLFF
15	-	TRBV5-4	-	TRBJ2-1	TGTGCCAGCAGCTTGGCCCAGGATTCCTACAATGAGCAGTTCTTC	CASSLAQDSYNEQFF
16	-	TRBV9	-	TRBJ1-1	TGTGCCAGCAGCGTAGTCGTCGGGGGTCCGAACACTGAAGCTTTCTTT	CASSVVVGGPNTEAFF
12	-	TRBV20-1	-	TRBJ2-3	TGCAGTGCTAGTCGTAGCACAGATACGCAGTATTTT	CSASRSTDTQYF
14	-	TRBV20-1	TRBD1	TRBJ1-1	TGCAGTGCTAGAGACCGCACAGGGGGTCGCATTGCTTTCTTT	CSARDRTGGRIAFF
13	many	TRBV6-1	TRBD2	TRBJ2-1	TGTGCCAGCAGTTGGACTAGCGGGGGGGAGCAGTTCTTC	CASSWTSGGEQFF
17	many	TRBV7-8	-	TRBJ1-5	TGTGCCAGCAGCCGAAGCACGGGGGCGTGGGGCAATCAGCCCCAGCATTTT	CASSRSTGAWGNQPQHF
16	many	TRBV7-2	TRBD2	TRBJ2-2	TGTGCCAGCAGCCAAGGACTAGCGGGAACCGCCGGGGAGCTGTTTTTT	CASSQGLAGTAGELFF
16	-	TRBV10-2	TRBD1	TRBJ1-2	TGCGCCAGCAGTGAGGGTTCGACAGGGTTTAACTATGGCTACACCTTC	CASSEGSTGFNYGYTF
13	many	TRBV4-1	-	TRBJ2-7	TGCGCCAGCAGCGGGAACCAAGCCTACGAGCAGTACTTC	CASSGNQAYEQYF
13	few	TRBV2	-	TRBJ2-7	TGTGCCAGCAAGGAAGGCAGGGTTGGCGAGCAGTACTTC	CASKEGRVGEQYF
15	few	TRBV6-1	-	TRBJ2-7	TGTGCCAGCAGCCTACTGAGACAGGCGACCTACGAGCAGTACTTC	CASSLLRQATYEQYF
15	few	TRBV20-1	-	TRBJ2-5	TGCAGTGCCCCCGGGGCTTCGTGGTATCTGGAGACCCAGTACTTC	CSAPGASWYLETQYF
12	few	TRBV19	-	TRBJ1-1	TGTGCCAGTAGTATCGGGGCAGGGGCAGCTTTCTTT	CASSIGAGAAFF
16	many	TRBV7-2	-	TRBJ1-5	TGTGCCAGCACCGTAGGGGGGACGGGTTGGCCTCAGCCCCAGCATTTT	CASTVGGTGWPQPQHF
15	-	TRBV11-3	TRBD1	TRBJ2-3	TGTGCCAGCAGCCCGGGGACAGGGGACACAGATACGCAGTATTTT	CASSPGTGDTDTQYF
18	-	TRBV12-3/TRBV12-4	TRBD1	TRBJ2-1	TGTGCCAGCAAGCGACGCCGGGACAGGGATCTTCCCCACAATGAGCAGTTCTTC	CASKRRRDRDLPHNEQFF
15	-	TRBV20-1	TRBD1	TRBJ2-7	TGCAGTGCTAGACCCCGACAGGGGAGGTCCTACGAGCAGTACTTC	CSARPRQGRSYEQYF
14	few	TRBV6-2/TRBV6-3	TRBD1	TRBJ2-5	TGTGCCAGCAGAACCGGGACAGTAGCCTCTGCCCAGTACTTC	CASRTGTVASAQYF
14	few	TRBV29-1	TRBD1	TRBJ2-7	TGCAGCGGAGCACCGGGACAGGGGTCCCACGAGCAGTACTTC	CSGAPGQGSHEQYF
16	many	TRBV7-6	-	TRBJ2-3	TGTGCCAGCAGCTTATTACTAGCTTCTAGCACAGATACGCAGTATTTT	CASSLLLASSTDTQYF
15	-	TRBV19	-	TRBJ2-1	TGTGCCAGTAGTATAGACAGGAGCTCCTACAATGAGCAGTTCTTC	CASSIDRSSYNEQFF
14	many	TRBV7-2	-	TRBJ1-1	TGTGCCAGCACCGCGGGGACCATGAACACTGAAGCTTTCTTT	CASTAGTMNTEAFF
14	few	TRBV6-2/TRBV6-3	-	TRBJ1-5	TGTGCCAGCAGCAGGACAGCTTCCAATCAGCCCCAGCATTTT	CASSRTASNQPQHF
15	many	TRBV2	-	TRBJ2-2	TGTGCCAGCAGTGAAAGGGCTACCCCTAGAGGGGAGCTGTTTTTT	CASSERATPRGELFF
16	few	TRBV11-2	-	TRBJ2-7	TGTGCCAGCAGCTTAGGGTGGGATAGAGGCTCCTACGAGCAGTACTTC	CASSLGWDRGSYEQYF
17	-	TRBV7-2	TRBD2	TRBJ2-3	TGTGCCAGCAGCCCCGCGGGGACTAGCGGGAGTAGAGATACGCAGTATTTT	CASSPAGTSGSRDTQYF
16	many	TRBV7-8	TRBD1	TRBJ1-1	TGTGCCAGCAGCTTAGAGGCGGCAGGGGGGTCCACTGAAGCTTTCTTT	CASSLEAAGGSTEAFF
15	-	TRBV12-3/TRBV12-4	-	TRBJ2-6	TGTGCCAGCAGGAAGCAGATCTCTGGGGCCAACGTCCTGACTTTC	CASRKQISGANVLTF
16	few	TRBV14	TRBD2	TRBJ2-1	TGTGCCAGCAGCCACCCTAGCGGGAGCTCCTACAATGAGCAGTTCTTC	CASSHPSGSSYNEQFF
13	-	TRBV20-1	-	TRBJ1-1	TGCAGTGCTAGAAGGCCCGAGGACACTGAAGCTTTCTTT	CSARRPEDTEAFF
18	few	TRBV30	TRBD1	TRBJ1-4	TGTGCCCCTATGGGTCACAGGGGGCGGGCTTTCGAAAGTGAAAAACTGTTTTTT	CAPMGHRGRAFESEKLFF
13	many	TRBV7-2	TRBD1	TRBJ1-4	TGTGCCAGCAGCGAAACAGGGGTTGAAAAACTGTTTTTT	CASSETGVEKLFF
11	-	TRBV10-2	-	TRBJ1-1	TGCGCCAGCAAGGGGCTCCCTGAAGCTTTCTTT	CASKGLPEAFF
19	many	TRBV12-5	TRBD2	TRBJ2-2	TGTGCTAGTGGTTACGCCCCATTAGCGGGGGGCGAGAACACCGGGGAGCTGTTTTTT	CASGYAPLAGGENTGELFF
14	many	TRBV7-8	TRBD1	TRBJ1-1	TGTGCCAGCAGCTCCGACAGGGGGGACACTGAAGCTTTCTTT	CASSSDRGDTEAFF